This record covers a single T cell receptor beta chain. Its antigen is unknown. These data belong to a study of response to subunit inactivated influenza vaccine. Germline CDR1 SGDLS, CDR2 YYNGEE. V dropped 3 bases and J dropped 2; count of bases not matched to a gene: 4. CDR3 size: 14 residues. TCRdb re-derived calls from the RT-PCR reads in MiXCR, one entry per CDR3 protein. The sample lists under 850,000 distinct CDR3 sequences; around 18% were seen once. Findings and caveats of the study: Every seasonal influenza vaccination brings in few new T cells, the authors suggested.

The source is a man aged 45 to 65 who received an inactivated influenza vaccine. The rearrangement uses TRBV9 and TRBJ1-1; 7 bases line up with TRBD1. Source: PBMCs from blood, taken roughly 5 days after vaccination. Here the CDR3 reads CASSDRDRNTEAFF. The CDR3 region has the DNA TGTGCCAGCAGCGACCGGGACAGAAACACTGAAGCTTTCTTT.